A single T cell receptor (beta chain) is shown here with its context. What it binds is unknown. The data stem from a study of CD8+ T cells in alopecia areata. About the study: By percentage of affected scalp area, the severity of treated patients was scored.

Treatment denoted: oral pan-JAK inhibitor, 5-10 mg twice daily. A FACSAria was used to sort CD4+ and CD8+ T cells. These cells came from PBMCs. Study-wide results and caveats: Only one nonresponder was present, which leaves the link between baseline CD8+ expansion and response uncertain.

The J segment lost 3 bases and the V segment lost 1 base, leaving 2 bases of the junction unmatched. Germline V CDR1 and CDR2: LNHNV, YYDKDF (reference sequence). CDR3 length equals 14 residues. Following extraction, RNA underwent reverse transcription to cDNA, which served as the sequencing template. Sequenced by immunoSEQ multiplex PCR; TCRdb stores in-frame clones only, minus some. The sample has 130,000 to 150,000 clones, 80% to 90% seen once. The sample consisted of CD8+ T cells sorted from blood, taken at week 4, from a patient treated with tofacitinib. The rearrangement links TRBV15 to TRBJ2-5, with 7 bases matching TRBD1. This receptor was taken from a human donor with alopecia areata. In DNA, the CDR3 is TGTGCCACCAGCAGAGCAGGGACAGAAGAGACCCAGTACTTC. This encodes CATSRAGTEETQYF.